This note documents a single T cell receptor (beta chain) sequence. This entry belongs to a study of CD8 T cells in Susac syndrome. Sequencing targeted TCR beta in T cells from blood (CD8+ and CD4+). Negative isolation was applied to CD8+ and CD4+ T cells, and FACS enrichment was applied to TEMRA cells. The CDR3 is 13 residues long. Germline CDR1 reads DFQATT; CDR2 reads SNEGSKA (reference sequence). The V gene lost 1 base and the J gene lost 7 bases, with 13 bases spanning the gap. The RNA input was roughly 0.45 to 1 ug, and it was reverse transcribed with random hexamers. An immunoSEQ multiplex PCR amplified TCR beta CDR3 over 54 Vbeta and 13 Jbeta. TCRdb processed the immunoSEQ multiplex PCR reads anew with MiXCR; each CDR3 protein has one entry. This table holds more than 55,000 distinct CDR3 sequences, roughly 95% found once.

Sequenced material: CD4+ T cells from PBMCs. The receptor's source is a human donor with multiple sclerosis. The chain uses TRBV20-1 and TRBJ1-2, with TRBD1 as a possible D gene (6 bases). The CDR3 is CSARGGGKGGYTF. The CDR3 coding sequence is TGCAGTGCTAGAGGAGGGGGTAAAGGTGGCTACACCTTC.